This T cell receptor (beta chain) was sequenced in a study of blood T cell repertoires in COVID-19. Study-wide context: Samples representing acute and convalescent COVID-19 were sourced from the United States, Italy and Spain. In each case, the material was cDNA or gDNA derived from T cells, B-cell-depleted T cells, or PBMCs.

Authors' processing steps: The authors estimated nucleated cell counts from reference gene primer amplification. Profiled with immunoSEQ multiplex PCR; TCRdb holds only in-frame clones, not every one. D and trimming come from the DNA, and the V and J calls and clone size come from that table. The sample lists approximately 290,000 clones, around nine tenths occurring once. This clone is a singleton in its sample. V was shortened by 5 bases and J by 6 bases, with 25 bases between the two germline ends. CDR1 SGHTA and CDR2 FQGNSA come from the germline V gene. This CDR3 has 17 amino acids. The rearrangement links TRBV7-2 to TRBJ1-2; D may be TRBD1 (5 bases). The origin of this receptor is a man aged 25 to 45 with acute or convalescent COVID-19. Specimen: peripheral blood. CDR3 sequence reads: CASSPNPLGGRNNGYTF. The CDR3 region has the DNA TGTGCCAGCAGCCCTAACCCACTGGGGGGGAGAAATAATGGCTACACCTTC.